Presented here are 2 T cell receptor beta chains from one specimen sequenced in a study of T cell clones after liver transplantation. Clones were read by immunoSEQ multiplex PCR, and TCRdb kept only the in-frame ones, dropping some. The sample yields roughly 120,000 clones, roughly nine tenths seen once. The input for sequencing was CD4+ T cells from blood, taken 12 months after liver transplant. All receptors come from a human patient who received a liver transplant. The graft donor may have given rise to some T cells.

The CDR3 DNA sequence: TGTGCCATCAGTGAGGCGGCCAATGAGCAGTTCTTC. It yields the protein CAISEAANEQFF. The genes are TRBV10-3 and TRBJ2-1; D remains ambiguous. The ends were cut back, 2 bases at V and 6 bases at J, with 5 bases in the middle. The CDR3 sequence is 12 residues long. From germline, CDR1 is ENHRY and CDR2 SYGVKD.

The chain couples TRBV19 to TRBJ1-3; D is perhaps TRBD1 (5 bases). Per the germline V gene, CDR1 is LNHDA and CDR2 is SQIVND (reference sequence). Trimming removed 5 bases at V and 1 base at J, with 12 bases between. The CDR3 is 15 amino acids. The CDR3 loop is CASSPVGGSGNTIYF. The CDR3 bases are TGTGCCAGTAGTCCTGTCGGGGGATCTGGAAACACCATATATTTT. Combining the CDR3 with reference TRBV19 and TRBJ1-3 gives the whole variable domain DGGITQSPKYLFRKEGQNVTLSCEQNLNHDAMYWYRQDPGQGLRLIYYSQIVNDFQKGDIAEGYSVSREKKESFPLTVTSAQKNPTAFYLCASSPVGGSGNTIYFGEGSWLTVV.